This entry concerns a single T cell receptor beta chain. The length of the CDR3 is 14 residues. V lost 2 bases and J 10 bases, leaving 15 bases between the germline ends. Germline V gene sequence: CDR1 MGHDK, CDR2 SYGVNS. This specimen comes from a study of blood T cell repertoires in COVID-19. Background on the study: There were acute and convalescent COVID-19 samples, and they came from the United States, Italy and Spain. The cDNA or gDNA used as material had been derived from T cells, B-cell-depleted T cells, or PBMCs.

Clones were sequenced by immunoSEQ multiplex PCR, and TCRdb holds only the in-frame ones, with some missing. The profile shows some 200,000 clones, over 80% of them singletons. V gene TRBV25-1 combines with J gene TRBJ1-5, with a possible D match to TRBD1 (5 bases). This receptor was obtained from a woman aged 40 to 50 with acute or convalescent COVID-19. The sample was peripheral blood. The CDR3 reads CASSETGASRPQHF. DNA for the CDR3: TGTGCCAGCAGTGAAACAGGCGCCAGTAGACCCCAGCATTTT.